The 32 T cell receptor beta chains below all came from one sample that was sequenced in a study of T cells in women clearing cervical HPV infection. Profiling relied on immunoSEQ multiplex PCR, and the TCRdb table lists in-frame clones only, not all of them. The sample has about 30,000 clones, and its top ten clones hold 3.5%. Specimen: blood buffy coat. The receptors were sampled from a woman aged 18 to 75 with a cervical HPV16 infection that either progressed to CIN3+ or cleared (not recorded which).

A note on this clone: The CDR3 is cut off 3 residues early in the read; its end comes from the germline J gene. J is TRBJ1-1 and V is TRBV7-9; D is unresolved. The CDR3 runs 13 residues. Germline assignment: CDR1 SEHNR and CDR2 FQNEAQ (reference sequence). V lost 5 bases and J lost 0, with 7 bases in between. The CDR3 region is CASSLDMNTEAFF. CDR3 bases read: TGTGCCAGCAGCCTAGATATGAACACTGAA. Complete variable domain (other parts from reference TRBV7-9 and TRBJ1-1): DTGVSQNPRHKITKRGQNVTFRCDPISEHNRLYWYRQTLGQGPEFLTYFQNEAQLEKSRLLSDRFSAERPKGSFSTLEIQRTEQGDSAMYLCASSLDMNTEAFFGQGTRLTVV.

About this clone: From the germline J gene comes the end of the CDR3, since the read stops 3 residues before it. The chain links TRBV18 to TRBJ2-4, with D maybe TRBD1 (7 bases). The germline CDR1 and CDR2 sequences are KGHSH and LQKENI. Trimming stripped 1 base from V and 0 bases from J, with 13 bases between. This CDR3 spans 17 amino acids. CDR3 bases read: TGTGCCAGCTCACCACTGTGGAGGGGGCTAGCCAAAAACATT. It is translated as CASSPLWRGLAKNI. The entire CDR3 sequence reads CASSPLWRGLAKNIQYF.

Note on this clone: Read data end 3 residues before the CDR3 end; the end is taken from the germline J gene. The chain has TRBV7-2 and TRBJ1-2, with D unclear. CDR1 and CDR2 from the germline V gene are SGHTA and FQGNSA. This CDR3 is built from 11 residues. V was cut by 5 bases and J by 4 bases, with 5 bases left in between. The DNA read from the CDR3 is TGTGCCAGCAGCCCCCTCTATGGC. Protein sequence: CASSPLYG. The full CDR3 protein is CASSPLYGYTF.

To note about this clone: The read ends 3 residues early relative to the CDR3; the germline J gene fills the gap. The chain has TRBV18 and TRBJ1-2; possible D gene TRBD1, 6 bases. The germline V gene encodes CDR1 KGHSH and CDR2 LQKENI. The CDR3 spans 15 residues. This CDR3 is CASSPGQGSSYDYTF. The CDR3 DNA, read in part, is TGTGCCAGCTCACCCGGGCAGGGGAGCTCCTACGAC.

Points on this clone: The read falls 3 residues short of the CDR3 end, and the missing part is taken from the germline J gene. This chain connects TRBV5-1 to TRBJ2-7; TRBD2 matches at 7 bases. The CDR3 extends over 15 amino acids. Germline V lookup: CDR1 SGHRS, CDR2 YFSETQ. Trimming cost V 9 bases and J 5 bases; bases outside gene matches: 17. The CDR3 spells CATPGLTASWNEQYF. The CDR3 DNA, read in part, is TGCGCCACCCCGGGACTAACCGCATCTTGGAACGAG.

Worth noting for this clone: With the read ending 3 residues before the CDR3 end, the germline J gene is used to fill in that end. The gene calls are TRBV5-6 and TRBJ1-2; 7 bases fit TRBD1. The germline V gene has CDR1 SGHDT and CDR2 YYEEEE. This CDR3 has 13 amino acids. CDR3 DNA (partial): TGTGCCAGCAGCTCCACAGGGGACGGGGGC. Protein product: CASSSTGDGG. The entire CDR3 protein reads CASSSTGDGGYTF.

About this clone: The CDR3 end lies 3 residues beyond the end of the read and is filled in from the germline J gene. The chain links TRBV2 to TRBJ1-4; tentatively, D is TRBD1 (6 bases). CDR3 length equals 14 residues. V lost 5 bases, J lost 4 bases, and 11 bases lay in between. Germline V gene sequence: CDR1 SNHLY, CDR2 FYNNEI. CDR3 region: CASSLDSYNEKLFF. Partial CDR3 DNA: TGTGCCAGCAGTCTGGACAGCTATAATGAAAAA.

As for this clone: The read gets to within 3 residues of the CDR3 end, and the germline J gene fills in the rest. The rearrangement links TRBV7-3 to TRBJ2-1; D call uncertain. CDR3 length: 13 amino acids. Trimming removed 1 base at V and 2 bases at J, with 3 bases between. In germline, CDR1 is SGHTA, CDR2 FQGTGA. The CDR3 bases that were read are TGTGCCAGCAGCTTAAAGGCCTACAATGAG. Protein product: CASSLKAYNE. In full, the CDR3 is CASSLKAYNEQFF.

For this clone: At one end the junction does not follow the germline gene, possibly because of a read error. Read coverage stops 3 residues before the CDR3 terminus; the germline J gene supplies the remainder. Other DNA sequences within the sample encode an identical CDR3. The V call is TRBV20-1, the J call TRBJ1-2; a possible D gene is TRBD1 (6 bases). CDR1 and CDR2 from the germline V gene are DFQATT and SNEGSKA (reference sequence). The CDR3 covers 11 residues. The part of the CDR3 DNA that was read is TGCAGTGCTAACAGGGACTACGGC. It translates to CSANRDYG. The CDR3 in full is CSANRDYGYTF.

For this clone: The read comes to an end 3 residues before the CDR3 does, leaving the germline J gene to fill in the end. The genes are TRBV13 and TRBJ2-7, with a possible D match to TRBD1 (6 bases). Trimming left V 3 bases short and J 5 bases short, with 14 bases between. The germline CDR1 and CDR2 sequences are PRHDT and FYEKMQ (reference sequence). The length of the CDR3 is 14 residues. The CDR3 spells CASSLRDKSHEQYF. Partial CDR3 DNA: TGTGCCAGCAGCTTGAGGGACAAATCCCACGAG.

Remarks on this clone: The read ends 3 residues early relative to the CDR3; the germline J gene fills the gap. The rearrangement joins TRBV7-2 to TRBJ2-7; perhaps TRBD2 as D (6 bases). Looked up from germline, CDR1 is SGHTA and CDR2 is FQGNSA. The CDR3 sequence is 13 residues long. V was trimmed by 2 bases and J by 1 base, leaving 6 bases between them. CDR3 bases read: TGTGCCAGCAGCTTACGGGGGTCCTACGAG. It specifies CASSLRGSYE. The entire CDR3 reads CASSLRGSYEQYF.

As for this clone: Coverage ceases 3 residues before the CDR3 finishes, and the germline J gene fills in the end. The rearrangement joins TRBV5-1 to TRBJ1-1; D remains ambiguous. The CDR3 is 16 amino acids. Germline-derived CDR1 and CDR2 are SGHRS and YFSETQ. The covered CDR3 bases are TGCGCCAGCAGCTTGATAGCGGTCACGGCGGGTGGGGAA. Translating gives CASSLIAVTAGGE. The complete CDR3 protein is CASSLIAVTAGGEAFF.

About this clone itself: Coverage ceases 3 residues before the CDR3 finishes, and the germline J gene fills in the end. V is TRBV6-2 or TRBV6-3 and J is TRBJ2-1, with a tentative D call TRBD1 (7 bases). Trimming took off 3 bases at V and 4 bases at J, with 16 bases between the two ends. CDR3 size: 16 residues. The germline CDR1 and CDR2 sequences are MNHEY and SVGEGT. The CDR3 loop is CASSYRGTALYNEQFF. Incomplete CDR3 DNA: TGTGCCAGCAGTTATCGCGGGACAGCACTTTACAATGAG.

Concerning this clone: The DNA ends 3 residues before the CDR3 does, and the rest of the CDR3 is filled in from the germline J gene. The chain combines TRBV11-3 with TRBJ2-1; D not resolved. From germline, CDR1 is SGHNT and CDR2 YENEEA. This CDR3 comprises 12 residues. The V and J ends lost 4 bases and 4 bases respectively, with 5 bases between them. CDR3 sequence reads: CASSSVYNEQFF. Partial CDR3 DNA: TGTGCCAGCAGCTCTGTTTACAATGAG.

Concerning this clone: The read stops 3 residues short of the end of the CDR3; the missing end is completed from the germline J gene. The chain joins TRBV20-1 to TRBJ1-2; 7 bases map to TRBD1. V lost 0 bases and J lost 5; bases outside the gene matches: 9. Germline CDR1 and CDR2: DFQATT and SNEGSKA (reference sequence). The CDR3 length is 15 residues. The CDR3: CSARDRRGPRYGYTF. Partial CDR3 DNA: TGCAGTGCTAGAGATCGGAGGGGGCCTAGGTATGGC.

Notes on this clone: The observed sequence ends 3 residues before the CDR3 terminus, with the missing tail filled in from the germline J gene. The V and J genes are TRBV7-9 and TRBJ2-7, with 8 positions matching TRBD2. Losses at the gene ends were 3 bases for V and 0 bases for J; bases not matched to a gene: 4. CDR3 length: 15 amino acids. Germline CDR1 reads SEHNR; CDR2 reads FQNEAQ (reference sequence). CDR3 DNA (partial): TGTGCCAGCAGCTTCCCTAGCGGGCCCTCCTACGAG. Amino acids: CASSFPSGPSYE. The complete CDR3 reads CASSFPSGPSYEQYF. Full variable domain (outside the CDR3, taken from reference TRBV7-9 and TRBJ2-7): DTGVSQNPRHKITKRGQNVTFRCDPISEHNRLYWYRQTLGQGPEFLTYFQNEAQLEKSRLLSDRFSAERPKGSFSTLEIQRTEQGDSAMYLCASSFPSGPSYEQYFGPGTRLTVT.

Details on this clone: The CDR3 end lies 3 residues beyond the end of the read and is filled in from the germline J gene. The chain is built from TRBV6-4 and TRBJ2-1; 11 bases map to TRBD1. CDR1 and CDR2 from the germline V gene are MRHNA and SNTAGT. V was pared by 4 bases and J by 6 bases, with 2 bases of the junction left unmatched. The CDR3 is made up of 14 amino acids. CDR3 bases read: TGTGCCAGCAGTGCAGGACAGGGGGCCAATGAG. Protein product: CASSAGQGANE. The full CDR3 sequence reads CASSAGQGANEQFF.

Of note for this clone: The missing CDR3 end, 3 residues past where the read stops, is filled in from the germline J gene. The rearrangement uses TRBV5-1 and TRBJ2-3; TRBD2 matches at 8 bases. Germline-derived CDR1 and CDR2 are SGHRS and YFSETQ. The CDR3 has 14 residues. V shed 4 bases, J shed 3 bases, and the junction held 4 bases outside the gene matches. The part of the CDR3 DNA that was read is TGCGCCAGCAGCCGCGGACTAGCTACAGATACG. It encodes CASSRGLATDT. The full CDR3 is CASSRGLATDTQYF.

Comments on this clone: The observed sequence ends 3 residues before the CDR3 terminus, with the missing tail filled in from the germline J gene. V gene TRBV7-2 combines with J gene TRBJ2-1; 8 positions agree with TRBD1. J gave up 4 bases and V 5 bases, and 4 bases lay outside the gene matches. The CDR3 sequence is 14 residues long. The germline CDR1 and CDR2 sequences are SGHTA and FQGNSA. The CDR3 loop is CASSPGQAYNEQFF. The sequenced part of the CDR3 DNA is TGTGCCAGCAGCCCGGGACAGGCGTACAATGAG.

As regards this clone: The read halts 3 residues ahead of the CDR3 end, with the missing end drawn from the germline J gene. This chain joins TRBV28 and TRBJ2-7; no definite D call. The CDR3 is made up of 12 amino acids. V shed 4 bases and J shed 3 bases, with 7 bases lying between them. Germline CDR1 and CDR2: MDHEN and SYDVKM. The CDR3 is CASSSSVYEQYF. CDR3 DNA (partial): TGTGCCAGCAGTTCATCAGTCTACGAG.

On this clone: The observed sequence ends 3 residues before the CDR3 terminus, with the missing tail filled in from the germline J gene. The V and J genes are TRBV19 and TRBJ1-2, with 9 positions matching TRBD1. The CDR3 length is 14 residues. The germline V gene encodes CDR1 LNHDA and CDR2 SQIVND (reference sequence). CDR3 in amino acids: CASSIGGQGYDYTF. The DNA read from the CDR3 is TGTGCCAGTAGTATCGGGGGACAGGGCTACGAC.

About this clone itself: The read gets to within 3 residues of the CDR3 end, and the germline J gene fills in the rest. V gene TRBV10-1 combines with J gene TRBJ2-5, with 7 bases that match TRBD1. Losses at the gene ends were 0 bases for V and 0 bases for J; bases not matched to a gene: 1. This CDR3 region has 15 residues. CDR1 and CDR2 from the germline V gene are WNHNN and SYGVQD (reference sequence). The DNA read from the CDR3 is TGCGCCAGCAGTGAGTCGGGGACAGACCAAGAGACC. It is translated as CASSESGTDQET. The CDR3 as a whole reads CASSESGTDQETQYF.

The CDR3 DNA, read in part, is TGTGCCAGCAGGGACACCTCCTACGAG. Amino acid sequence: CASRDTSYE. The entire CDR3 protein reads CASRDTSYEQYF. The rearrangement joins TRBV2 to TRBJ2-7, with D possibly matching TRBD1 (5 bases). The CDR3 end falls 3 residues outside the read, so it is completed with the germline J gene. From germline, CDR1 is SNHLY and CDR2 FYNNEI. The CDR3 runs to 12 residues. V gave up 6 bases and J gave up 0 bases, with 6 bases separating them. The complete variable domain, with remaining parts taken from reference TRBV2 and TRBJ2-7, reads EPEVTQTPSHQVTQMGQEVILRCVPISNHLYFYWYRQILGQKVEFLVSFYNNEISEKSEIFDDQFSVERPDGSNFTLKIRSTKLEDSAMYFCASRDTSYEQYFGPGTRLTVT.

The CDR3 sequence: CASSPLAGGETQYF. The sequenced CDR3 bases are TGTGCCAGCAGTCCTTTAGCGGGAGGAGAGACG. The gene calls are TRBV2 and TRBJ2-3, with 10 bases that match TRBD2. The CDR3 end falls 3 residues outside the read, so it is completed with the germline J gene. Per the germline V gene, CDR1 is SNHLY and CDR2 is FYNNEI. This CDR3 spans 14 amino acids.

About this clone: The missing CDR3 end, 3 residues past where the read stops, is filled in from the germline J gene. This chain uses TRBV7-9 with TRBJ1-1; D gene uncertain. This CDR3 has 13 residues. V lost 3 bases, J lost 3 bases, and 8 bases lay in between. Germline V lookup: CDR1 SEHNR, CDR2 FQNEAQ (reference sequence). This CDR3 is CASSFDGDTEAFF. Partial CDR3 DNA: TGTGCCAGCAGCTTCGACGGGGACACTGAA.

On this clone: The CDR3 end lies 3 residues beyond the end of the read and is filled in from the germline J gene. The chain has TRBV30 and TRBJ2-1, with 11 bases that match TRBD2. V trimming: 3 bases; J trimming: 4 bases; junction bases outside the gene matches: 8. The CDR3 contains 16 residues. Germline CDR1 is GTSNPN and CDR2 is SVGIG (reference sequence). CDR3 sequence: CAWSSPGTSGYNEQFF. The part of the CDR3 DNA that was read is TGTGCCTGGAGCTCCCCCGGGACTAGCGGATACAATGAG.

On this clone: The read finishes 3 residues shy of the CDR3 end, and the germline J gene is used to complete it. This chain connects TRBV5-1 to TRBJ2-5; D is unresolved. The CDR3 runs to 13 residues. Germline loops: CDR1 SGHRS, CDR2 YFSETQ. CDR3: CASSLAVPDTQYF. The covered CDR3 bases are TGCGCCAGCAGCTTGGCCGTGCCAGATACC.

Worth noting for this clone: The read gets to within 3 residues of the CDR3 end, and the germline J gene fills in the rest. The chain uses TRBV20-1 and TRBJ2-3; D call uncertain. CDR1 is DFQATT and CDR2 is SNEGSKA in the germline V gene (reference sequence). The CDR3 contains 11 residues. The V gene lost 4 bases and the J gene lost 5 bases, with 7 bases spanning the gap. The CDR3: CSATFLDTQYF. CDR3 bases read: TGCAGTGCTACCTTTCTAGATACG.

To note about this clone: Read sequence stops 3 residues before the CDR3 end, and the germline J gene provides the missing end. The chain carries TRBV11-2 and TRBJ2-4; D may be TRBD2 (6 bases). The germline V gene has CDR1 SGHAT and CDR2 FQNNGV. The CDR3 length is 11 residues. CDR3 sequence: CASSAAGHQYF. The part of the CDR3 DNA that was read is TGTGCCAGCAGCGCGGCGGGGCAT.

The covered CDR3 bases are TGTGCCAGCAAAACCCCAGGGGATTCACCC. As protein: CASKTPGDSP. The complete CDR3 reads CASKTPGDSPLHF. The rearrangement links TRBV5-4 to TRBJ1-6; tentatively, D is TRBD1 (6 bases). The CDR3 end falls 3 residues outside the read, so it is completed with the germline J gene. Between the trimmed V and J ends, which lost 6 bases and 8 bases, there was a span of 12 bases. The CDR3 extends over 13 amino acids. Per germline, CDR1 SGHNT and CDR2 YYREEE (reference sequence).

As regards this clone: The sequenced fragment ends 3 residues before the CDR3 boundary, so the rest is inferred from the germline J gene. The rearrangement uses TRBV7-9 and TRBJ2-2, with 10 bases aligning to TRBD1. The CDR3 length is 15 residues. Germline CDR1 reads SEHNR; CDR2 reads FQNEAQ (reference sequence). The CDR3 bases that were read are TGTGCCAGCAGCTTAGCGACAGGGGGCGGCGAAAAG. Translating gives CASSLATGGGEK. The full CDR3 sequence reads CASSLATGGGEKLFF.

About this clone: The read finishes 3 residues shy of the CDR3 end, and the germline J gene is used to complete it. The V gene is TRBV15, the J gene TRBJ1-2; D is unclear. V was shortened by 5 bases and J by 0 bases, with 13 bases between the two germline ends. The CDR3 contains 15 residues. Germline assignment: CDR1 LNHNV and CDR2 YYDKDF (reference sequence). The CDR3 DNA, read in part, is TGTGCCACCAGCTCCCGGACTCGGCCTAACTATGGC. Translating it yields CATSSRTRPNYG. The CDR3 reads in full as CATSSRTRPNYGYTF.